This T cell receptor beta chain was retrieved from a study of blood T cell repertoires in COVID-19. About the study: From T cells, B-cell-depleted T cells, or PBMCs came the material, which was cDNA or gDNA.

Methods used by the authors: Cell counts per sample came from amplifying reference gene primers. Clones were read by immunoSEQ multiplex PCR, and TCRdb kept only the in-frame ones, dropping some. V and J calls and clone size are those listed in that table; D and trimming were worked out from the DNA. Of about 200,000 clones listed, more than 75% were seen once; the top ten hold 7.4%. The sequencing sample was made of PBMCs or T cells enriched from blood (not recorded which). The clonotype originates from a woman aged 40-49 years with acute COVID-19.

The chain's CDR3 is CASSQVISGEQFF. In DNA form, the CDR3 reads TGTGCCAGCAGCCAAGTAATCAGCGGGGAGCAGTTCTTC. The V and J genes are TRBV3-1 (or the pseudogene TRBV3-2) and TRBJ2-1; tentative D call: TRBD2 (6 bases). There are 13 residues in the CDR3. Per the germline V gene, CDR1 is LGHDT and CDR2 is YNNKEL (reference sequence). V was cut by 1 base and J by 10 bases, with 11 bases left in between.